Listed below are T cell receptor beta chains from one sample, sequenced in a study of T cell responses to AZD1222 COVID-19 vaccine. Produced via immunoSEQ multiplex PCR; TCRdb's table is partial and in-frame only. Of around 120,000 clones listed, 93% are singletons. The source material was peripheral blood, sampled on day 0 of AZD1222 vaccination. Receptor source: an adult in good health. Each CDR3 is given with its conserved first and last residue. The D gene is left open where the match is weak. Not every row has a clone size; where given, it reads once, few, many or a size class.

>TRBV29-1|TRBJ1-2|TRBD1|NA
TGCAGCGTTGTTCGACAGGGCTGGGGCTATGGCTACACCTTC
CSVVRQGWGYGYTF
>TRBV18|TRBJ2-1|TRBD2|few
TGTGCCAGCTCACCTCTCCCCAGCGGGAACAATGAGCAGTTCTTC
CASSPLPSGNNEQFF
>TRBV5-5|TRBJ2-2|NA|NA
TGTGCCAGCAGCTTGACGGGGAATGCGGCCGGGGAGCTGTTTTTT
CASSLTGNAAGELFF
>TRBV6-2/TRBV6-3|TRBJ2-3|TRBD2|NA
TGTGCCAGCAGCCAACTAGCGGGAGCCGTAGATACGCAGTATTTT
CASSQLAGAVDTQYF
>TRBV6-2/TRBV6-3|TRBJ2-7|NA|NA
TGTGCCAGCAGTCATATACAGGTCCGATGGGCCTACGAGCAGTACTTC
CASSHIQVRWAYEQYF
>TRBV9|TRBJ1-1|TRBD1|NA
TGTGCCAGCAGCGCGGACAGGGGTGGGGAAGCTTTCTTT
CASSADRGGEAFF
>TRBV11-2|TRBJ2-7|NA|NA
TGTGCCAGCAGCCTGACTAGTATCTACGAGCAGTACTTC
CASSLTSIYEQYF
>TRBV6-5|TRBJ2-3|NA|NA
TGTGCCAGCAGTTATGGACAGGGAGGGGGAGATACGCAGTATTTT
CASSYGQGGGDTQYF
>TRBV6-5|TRBJ1-3|TRBD1|NA
TGTGCCAGCAGTCGGGACAGTCCTGGAAACACCATATATTTT
CASSRDSPGNTIYF
>TRBV5-4|TRBJ2-6|TRBD1|NA
TGTGCCAGCACGCACCCGGGACAGGTATCTAGTGGGGCCAACGTCCTGACTTTC
CASTHPGQVSSGANVLTF
>TRBV11-3|TRBJ1-1|NA|NA
TGTGCCAGCAGCCCGGGACGGATGAACACTGAAGCTTTCTTT
CASSPGRMNTEAFF